These 10 T cell receptor beta chains were all obtained from the same sample, sequenced in a study of chronic HIV infection and antiretroviral therapy (dated by TCRdb to 2014 to 2015). The library was made by 5' RACE. The sequencer was an Illumina MiSeq. The raw public data were reprocessed by TCRdb itself: fastp quality trimming at Q25, MiXCR clonotype calling, in-frame beta chains only. Rows matching on CDR3 protein sequence are summarized as one entry with the most common DNA and genes. Recorded for this sample are more than 40,000 distinct CDR3 sequences; about a fifth of them occurred a single time. Together, the top ten hold around 2.8% of the sample. What was sequenced was peripheral blood. All receptors derive from an adult who had HIV and had not received antiretroviral therapy, or was an uninfected healthy control (not recorded which).

This clonotype was detected only a few times. The V call is TRBV28, the J call TRBJ2-1, with TRBD2 matching over 16 bases. The V gene's germline CDR1 is MDHEN and CDR2 SYDVKM. After removal of 1 base from V and 14 bases from J, the junction contained 14 bases not matched to a gene. This CDR3 region has 18 residues. CDR3: CASSLSKVGLAGGGRKFF. CDR3 coding DNA: TGTGCCAGCAGTTTATCCAAAGTGGGACTAGCGGGAGGGGGCCGGAAGTTCTTC.

This clonotype came up a few times. V gene TRBV4-1 combines with J gene TRBJ2-1; possible D gene TRBD2, 5 bases. V shed 3 bases and J shed 4 bases, with 16 bases lying between them. Germline loops: CDR1 MGHRA, CDR2 YSYEKL. The CDR3 length is 16 residues. This CDR3 is CASSHQAVRLYNEQFF. The CDR3 region has the DNA TGCGCCAGCAGCCACCAAGCGGTCCGACTTTACAATGAGCAGTTCTTC.

The chain carries TRBV7-6 and TRBJ2-1; weak D call: TRBD2 (6 bases). The CDR3 consists of 18 residues. Looked up from germline, CDR1 is SGHVS and CDR2 is FNYEAQ. Trimming removed 5 bases from V and 2 bases from J, with 22 bases in between. The CDR3 DNA is TGTGCCAGCAGCCATACTCGTCCGATGCGGGGCACCTACAATGAGCAGTTCTTC. It translates to CASSHTRPMRGTYNEQFF.

The chain couples TRBV6-2 or TRBV6-3 to TRBJ2-1; 14 bases agree with TRBD2. This CDR3 contains 15 residues. V dropped 6 bases and J dropped 7; count of bases not matched to a gene: 5. Germline loops: CDR1 MNHEY, CDR2 SVGEGT. CDR3 amino acids: CASSSGTSGRNEQFF. In DNA form, the CDR3 reads TGTGCCAGCAGCTCCGGGACTAGCGGGAGAAATGAGCAGTTCTTC.

Ten or more counts support this clonotype. The rearrangement joins TRBV27 to TRBJ2-3; D not certain. The CDR3 is 13 residues long. V lost 4 bases, J lost 0 bases, and 5 bases lay in between. Germline V gene sequence: CDR1 MNHEY, CDR2 SMNVEV (reference sequence). In DNA form, the CDR3 reads TGTGCCAGCAGTTCGCCTAGCACAGATACGCAGTATTTT. Translating gives CASSSPSTDTQYF.

The chain links TRBV29-1 to TRBJ2-7, with 8 bases lining up with TRBD1. The CDR3 has 14 residues. The V gene end was trimmed by 6 bases and the J gene end by 5 bases; junction bases not matched to a gene: 12. Germline V gene sequence: CDR1 SQVTM, CDR2 ANQGSEA. The CDR3 is CSVVRWTGTHEQYF. The CDR3 DNA reads TGCAGCGTAGTCCGTTGGACAGGGACCCACGAGCAGTACTTC.

The chain carries TRBV20-1 and TRBJ2-1; TRBD2 agrees at 9 bases. There are 17 residues in the CDR3. Germline V lookup: CDR1 DFQATT, CDR2 SNEGSKA (reference sequence). The V and J ends lost 2 bases and 6 bases, in that order; junction bases with no gene match: 14. The CDR3 reads CSARFRATSGQVNEQFF. Written as DNA, the CDR3 is TGCAGTGCTAGATTCAGGGCCACTAGCGGGCAAGTCAATGAGCAGTTCTTC.

This clonotype has a count of ten or more. CDR3 region: CSATTSSTQYF. In DNA form, the CDR3 reads TGCAGTGCTACGACTAGTAGTACGCAGTATTTT. The chain carries TRBV20-1 and TRBJ2-3, with D possibly being TRBD2 (6 bases). This CDR3 is built from 11 residues. V was shortened by 4 bases and J by 8 bases, with 10 bases between the two germline ends. CDR1 DFQATT and CDR2 SNEGSKA come from the germline V gene (reference sequence).

This clonotype was counted a single time. V and J are TRBV28 and TRBJ2-4; the match to TRBD1 covers 8 bases. V dropped 2 bases and J dropped 4; count of bases not matched to a gene: 1. Germline CDR1 reads MDHEN; CDR2 reads SYDVKM. There are 14 residues in the CDR3. CDR3 sequence: CASSLRQGKNIQYF. The DNA of the CDR3 is TGTGCCAGCAGTTTAAGACAGGGGAAAAACATTCAGTACTTC.

V usage is TRBV5-1 and J usage is TRBJ1-1, with no clear D. The CDR3 consists of 12 residues. Per germline, CDR1 SGHRS and CDR2 YFSETQ. V dropped 5 bases and J dropped 11 bases, with 16 bases sitting between them. Here the CDR3 reads CASSHGSAGAFF. The CDR3 DNA follows: TGCGCCAGCAGTCACGGATCCGCTGGGGCTTTCTTT.